The 6 T cell receptor beta chains below all came from one sample that was sequenced in a study of regulatory T cells in long-lasting Graves disease. In building TCR beta libraries, iRepertoire HTBI primers were used together with Arm-PCR of CDR3 regions. From the multiplex PCR reads, TCRdb called clonotypes with MiXCR, one entry per CDR3 protein. The sample comprises a few hundred thousand distinct CDR3 sequences, around a fifth of which are singletons, and about 13% rests with the top ten. Time point denoted: persistent/refractory GD, antithyroid drugs over 5 years with positive TRAb. There was RNA extracted from PBMCs, and the TCR library was made from it. The input for sequencing was peripheral blood mononuclear cells (PBMCs), taken when the disease was refractory, from a patient treated with antithyroid drugs. These receptor sequences come from a female donor with Graves disease.

The chain combines TRBV5-1 with TRBJ2-7, with D possibly TRBD1 on 5 matching bases. Germline CDR1 SGHRS, CDR2 YFSETQ. Trimming cost V 4 bases and J 0 bases, with 11 bases left between them. This CDR3 is 14 amino acids long. The CDR3 DNA sequence: TGCGCCAGCAGCCCCCAGGGAAGCTCCTACGAGCAGTACTTC. Translating gives CASSPQGSSYEQYF.

Turning to this clonotype: A much larger clone differs from this one at a single base, so this may be a read error. This chain uses TRBV2 with TRBJ2-7; D uncertain. Trimming cost V 8 bases and J 6 bases, with 20 bases left between them. Germline CDR1 is SNHLY and CDR2 is FYNNEI. This CDR3 comprises 14 residues. The CDR3, as DNA: TGTGCCAGCTGCTTAGGTCAGACCTACTCCGAGCAGTACTTC. As protein: CASCLGQTYSEQYF.

This clonotype was recorded a few times. The rearrangement uses TRBV19 and TRBJ2-1; no clear D. The CDR3 contains 14 residues. V was clipped by 0 bases and J by 8 bases, with 11 bases between them. Germline V gene lookup returns CDR1 LNHDA and CDR2 SQIVND (reference sequence). In nucleotides, the CDR3 is TGTGCCAGTAGTATAGATCAGAGTCGGGATGAGCAGTTCTTC. It translates to CASSIDQSRDEQFF. Using reference TRBV19 and TRBJ2-1 for the parts outside the CDR3, the full variable domain is DGGITQSPKYLFRKEGQNVTLSCEQNLNHDAMYWYRQDPGQGLRLIYYSQIVNDFQKGDIAEGYSVSREKKESFPLTVTSAQKNPTAFYLCASSIDQSRDEQFFGPGTRLTVL.

The chain couples TRBV6-5 to TRBJ2-3; tentative D call: TRBD1 (6 bases). V was pared by 2 bases and J by 1 base, with 28 bases between. Germline assignment: CDR1 MNHEY and CDR2 SVGAGI. CDR3 length: 21 amino acids. The CDR3 here is CASSYGPLIDRPPSGTDTQYF. The CDR3 DNA sequence: TGTGCCAGCAGTTACGGCCCACTAATCGACAGGCCCCCGTCGGGCACAGATACGCAGTATTTT.

The chain uses TRBV5-1 and TRBJ1-5; possibly TRBD1 for D (5 bases). The V gene lost 4 bases and the J gene lost 10 bases, with 21 bases spanning the gap. The germline V gene has CDR1 SGHRS and CDR2 YFSETQ. This CDR3 is 15 amino acids long. The CDR3 nucleotides read TGCGCCAGCAGCGTTCGGGGACCGGGAGACGGACCCCAGCATTTT. Protein product: CASSVRGPGDGPQHF.

There are many counts of this clonotype. The V call is TRBV3-1, the J call TRBJ2-7; 8 bases align to TRBD1. Germline loops: CDR1 LGHDT, CDR2 YNNKEL (reference sequence). The CDR3 loop spans 15 amino acids. Trimming removed 4 bases from V and 2 bases from J; junction bases left unmatched: 7. Here the CDR3 reads CASSPPGTGPYEQYF. In nucleotides, the CDR3 is TGTGCCAGCAGCCCCCCCGGGACAGGACCCTACGAGCAGTACTTC.